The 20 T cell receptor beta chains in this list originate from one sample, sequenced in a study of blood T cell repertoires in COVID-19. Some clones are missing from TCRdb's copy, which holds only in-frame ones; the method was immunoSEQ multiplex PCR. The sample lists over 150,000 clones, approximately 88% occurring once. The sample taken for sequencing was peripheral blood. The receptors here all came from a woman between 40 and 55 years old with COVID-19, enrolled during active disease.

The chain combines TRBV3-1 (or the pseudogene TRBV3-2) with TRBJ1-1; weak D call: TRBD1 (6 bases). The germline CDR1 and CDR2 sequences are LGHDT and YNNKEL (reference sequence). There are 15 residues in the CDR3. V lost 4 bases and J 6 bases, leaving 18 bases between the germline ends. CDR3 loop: CASSPRGGAGAEAFF. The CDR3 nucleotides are TGTGCCAGCAGCCCGAGGGGGGGCGCGGGCGCTGAAGCTTTCTTT.

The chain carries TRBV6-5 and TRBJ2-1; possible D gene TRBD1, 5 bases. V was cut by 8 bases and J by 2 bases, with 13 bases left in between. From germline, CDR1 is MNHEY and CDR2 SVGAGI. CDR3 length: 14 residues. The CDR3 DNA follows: TGTGCCAGCTGCCGGCAGGGTGCCTACAATGAGCAGTTCTTC. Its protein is CASCRQGAYNEQFF.

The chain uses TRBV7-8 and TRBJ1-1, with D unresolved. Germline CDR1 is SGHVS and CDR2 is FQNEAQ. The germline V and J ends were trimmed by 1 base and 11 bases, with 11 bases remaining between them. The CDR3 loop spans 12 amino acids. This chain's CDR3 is CASSLGSTGAFF. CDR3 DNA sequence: TGTGCCAGCAGCTTAGGTAGCACTGGGGCTTTCTTT.

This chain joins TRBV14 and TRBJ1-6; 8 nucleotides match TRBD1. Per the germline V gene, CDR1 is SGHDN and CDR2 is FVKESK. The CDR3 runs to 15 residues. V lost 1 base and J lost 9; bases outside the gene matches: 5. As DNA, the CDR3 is TGTGCCAGCAGCCAAGCGGGGACAGGTTTTTCACCCCTCCACTTT. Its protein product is CASSQAGTGFSPLHF.

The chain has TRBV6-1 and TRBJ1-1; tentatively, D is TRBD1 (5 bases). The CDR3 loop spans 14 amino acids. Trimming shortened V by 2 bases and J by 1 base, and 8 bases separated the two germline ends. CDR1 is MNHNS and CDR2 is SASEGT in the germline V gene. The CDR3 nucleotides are TGTGCCAGCAGTGAACAAACAGGGAACACTGAAGCTTTCTTT. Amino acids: CASSEQTGNTEAFF.

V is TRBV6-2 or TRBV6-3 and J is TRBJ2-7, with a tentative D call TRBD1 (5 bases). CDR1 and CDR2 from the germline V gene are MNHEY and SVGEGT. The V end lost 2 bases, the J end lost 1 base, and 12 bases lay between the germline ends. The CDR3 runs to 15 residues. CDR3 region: CASSYRGASSYEQYF. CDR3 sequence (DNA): TGTGCCAGCAGTTACAGGGGCGCAAGTTCCTACGAGCAGTACTTC.

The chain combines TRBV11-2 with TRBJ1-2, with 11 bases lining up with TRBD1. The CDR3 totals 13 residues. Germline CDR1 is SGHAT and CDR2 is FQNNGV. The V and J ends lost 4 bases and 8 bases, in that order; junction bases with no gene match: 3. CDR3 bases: TGTGCCAGCAGCTATCGGACAGGGGGCGGCTACACCTTC. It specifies CASSYRTGGGYTF.

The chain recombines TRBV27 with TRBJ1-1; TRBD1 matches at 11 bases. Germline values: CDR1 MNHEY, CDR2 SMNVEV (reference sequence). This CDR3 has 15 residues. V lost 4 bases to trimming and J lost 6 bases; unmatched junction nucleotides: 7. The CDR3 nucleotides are TGTGCCAGCAGTTACGGGACAGGGGGTATCTCTGAAGCTTTCTTT. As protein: CASSYGTGGISEAFF.

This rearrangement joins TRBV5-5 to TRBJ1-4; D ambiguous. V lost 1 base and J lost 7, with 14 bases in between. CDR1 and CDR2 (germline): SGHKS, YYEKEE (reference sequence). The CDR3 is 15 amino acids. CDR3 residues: CASSLLSPITEKLFF. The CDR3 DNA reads TGTGCCAGCAGCTTGTTATCCCCTATAACTGAAAAACTGTTTTTT.

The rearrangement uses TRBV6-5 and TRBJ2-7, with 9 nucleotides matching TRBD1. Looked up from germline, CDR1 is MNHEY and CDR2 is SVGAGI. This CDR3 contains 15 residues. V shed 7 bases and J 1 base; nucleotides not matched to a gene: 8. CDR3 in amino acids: CASTTDRGLSYEQYF. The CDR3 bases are TGTGCCAGCACCACTGACAGGGGGTTATCCTACGAGCAGTACTTC.

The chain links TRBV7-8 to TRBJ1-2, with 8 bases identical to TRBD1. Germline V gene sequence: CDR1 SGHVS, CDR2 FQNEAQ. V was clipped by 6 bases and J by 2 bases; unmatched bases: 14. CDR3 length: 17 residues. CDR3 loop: CASRQPSAGGENYGYTF. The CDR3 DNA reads TGTGCCAGCAGACAACCCTCCGCAGGGGGCGAAAACTATGGCTACACCTTC.

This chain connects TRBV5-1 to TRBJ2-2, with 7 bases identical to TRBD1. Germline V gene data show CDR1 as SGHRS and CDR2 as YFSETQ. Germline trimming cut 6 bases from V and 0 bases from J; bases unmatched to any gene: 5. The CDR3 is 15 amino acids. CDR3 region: CASISGGTNTGELFF. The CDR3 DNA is TGCGCCAGCATCTCAGGGGGTACGAACACCGGGGAGCTGTTTTTT.

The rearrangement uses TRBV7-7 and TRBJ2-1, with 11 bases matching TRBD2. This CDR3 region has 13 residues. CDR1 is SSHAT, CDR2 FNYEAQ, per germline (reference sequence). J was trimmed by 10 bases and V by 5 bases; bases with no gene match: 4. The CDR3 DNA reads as TGTGCCAGCAGCACCCGACTAGCGGGGGAGCAGTTCTTC. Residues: CASSTRLAGEQFF.

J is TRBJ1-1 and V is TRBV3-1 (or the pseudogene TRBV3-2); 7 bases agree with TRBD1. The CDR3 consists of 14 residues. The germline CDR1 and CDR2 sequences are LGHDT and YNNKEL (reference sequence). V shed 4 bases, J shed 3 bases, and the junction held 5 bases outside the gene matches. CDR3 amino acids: CASSLTGVDTEAFF. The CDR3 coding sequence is TGTGCCAGCAGCCTCACAGGGGTTGACACTGAAGCTTTCTTT.

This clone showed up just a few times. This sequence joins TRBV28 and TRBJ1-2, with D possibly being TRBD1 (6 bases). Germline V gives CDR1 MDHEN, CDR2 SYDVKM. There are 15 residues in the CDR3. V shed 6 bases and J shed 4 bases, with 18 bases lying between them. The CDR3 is CASSRRQVGVYGYTF. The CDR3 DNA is TGTGCCAGCAGCCGTCGACAGGTTGGAGTCTATGGCTACACCTTC.

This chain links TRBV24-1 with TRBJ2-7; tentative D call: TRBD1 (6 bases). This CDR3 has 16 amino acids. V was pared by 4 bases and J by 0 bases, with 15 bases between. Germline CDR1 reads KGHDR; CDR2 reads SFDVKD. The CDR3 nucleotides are TGTGCCACCAGTGACTCCGGAAGGGGGAGCTCCTACGAGCAGTACTTC. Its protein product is CATSDSGRGSSYEQYF.

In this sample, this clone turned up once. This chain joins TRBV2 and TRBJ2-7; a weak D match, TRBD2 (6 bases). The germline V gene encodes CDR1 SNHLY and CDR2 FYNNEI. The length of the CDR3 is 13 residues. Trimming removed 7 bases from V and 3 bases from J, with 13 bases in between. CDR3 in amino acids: CASMSSGLYEQYF. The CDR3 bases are TGTGCCAGCATGAGTAGCGGACTCTACGAGCAGTACTTC.

Here the CDR3 DNA reads TGTGCCAGCAGTTACTCGAGGGGGCCCTACGAGCAGTACTTC. It yields the protein CASSYSRGPYEQYF. The rearrangement links TRBV6-5 to TRBJ2-7; 7 nucleotides agree with TRBD1. The CDR3 loop spans 14 amino acids. V lost 0 bases to trimming and J lost 2 bases; unmatched junction nucleotides: 1. CDR1 MNHEY and CDR2 SVGAGI come from the germline V gene.

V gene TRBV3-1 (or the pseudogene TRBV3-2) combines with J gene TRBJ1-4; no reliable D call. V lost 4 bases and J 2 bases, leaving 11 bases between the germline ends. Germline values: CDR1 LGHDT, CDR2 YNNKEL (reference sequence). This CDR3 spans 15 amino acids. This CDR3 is CASSPFGWTNEKLFF. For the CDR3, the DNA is TGTGCCAGCAGCCCCTTCGGTTGGACTAATGAAAAACTGTTTTTT.

The CDR3 nucleotides read TGTGCCAGCAGCCCCCTAAAGCGGCCAGGGGCCGGGGAGCTGTTTTTT. Protein: CASSPLKRPGAGELFF. The V and J genes are TRBV3-1 (or the pseudogene TRBV3-2) and TRBJ2-2; TRBD1 is a possible D gene (6 bases). This CDR3 spans 16 amino acids. The germline V gene has CDR1 LGHDT and CDR2 YNNKEL (reference sequence). V gave up 4 bases and J gave up 6 bases, with 18 bases separating them.